The 7 T cell receptor beta chains reported below all come from one sample, sequenced in a study of T cell repertoires in cytomegalovirus infection. These receptors' targets are unknown. TCRdb re-called the reads with MiXCR, one entry per CDR3 protein. The data hold approximately 910,000 distinct CDR3 sequences, with about a third observed a single time. The specimen comprised cultured CD8+ T cells from PBMCs, sampled from culture after CMV antigen stimulation. These receptors all stem from a human donor in good health (CMV status not recorded). Some clones in this sample may be carry-over from other donors' samples.

This clonotype showed up many times. The genes are TRBV7-6 and TRBJ2-3; maybe TRBD2 (5 bases). CDR1 is SGHVS and CDR2 is FNYEAQ in the germline V gene. The CDR3 sequence is 15 residues long. V lost 1 base, J lost 2 bases, and 10 bases lay in between. CDR3 sequence: CASSLGLGLTDTQYF. The CDR3 DNA is TGTGCCAGCAGCTTAGGTCTAGGACTCACAGATACGCAGTATTTT.

The chain carries TRBV5-4 and TRBJ1-2; D gene ambiguous. The CDR3 spans 15 residues. In germline, CDR1 is SGHNT, CDR2 YYREEE (reference sequence). V was pared by 0 bases and J by 2 bases, with 11 bases between. CDR3 nucleotides: TGTGCCAGCAGCTTGGGATCACCCTCGAACTATGGCTACACCTTC. Amino acids: CASSLGSPSNYGYTF.

The chain combines TRBV2 with TRBJ2-2; 7 positions match TRBD2. Germline CDR1 and CDR2: SNHLY and FYNNEI. This CDR3 comprises 16 residues. The V and J ends lost 5 bases and 0 bases, in that order; junction bases with no gene match: 6. The CDR3 DNA reads as TGTGCCAGCAGTCTTACGGGGGGTTCGAACACCGGGGAGCTGTTTTTT. Its translation: CASSLTGGSNTGELFF. Based on the CDR3 plus reference TRBV2 and TRBJ2-2, the full variable domain is EPEVTQTPSHQVTQMGQEVILRCVPISNHLYFYWYRQILGQKVEFLVSFYNNEISEKSEIFDDQFSVERPDGSNFTLKIRSTKLEDSAMYFCASSLTGGSNTGELFFGEGSRLTVL.

This chain connects TRBV27 to TRBJ2-7, with unresolved D. The V end was cut by 8 bases, the J end by 0 bases, with 2 bases between. CDR1 is MNHEY and CDR2 is SMNVEV in the germline V gene (reference sequence). This CDR3 region has 10 residues. This chain's CDR3 is CASDSYEQYV. The CDR3 nucleotides read TGTGCCAGCGACTCCTACGAGCAGTACGTC.

CDR3 sequence reads: CASSYNRGYNDGYTF. CDR3 in DNA: TGTGCCAGCAGTTACAACAGGGGCTATAATGATGGCTACACCTTC. V usage is TRBV6-5 and J usage is TRBJ1-2; TRBD1 matches 7 bases. The trim removed 2 bases at V and 6 bases at J, leaving 9 bases unmatched. CDR1 MNHEY and CDR2 SVGAGI come from the germline V gene. The CDR3 consists of 15 residues.

The sample holds many counts of this clonotype. The chain couples TRBV7-8 to TRBJ1-3; 8 bases match TRBD1. Germline CDR1 SGHVS, CDR2 FQNEAQ. Losses at the gene ends were 4 bases for V and 4 bases for J; bases not matched to a gene: 6. This CDR3 region has 15 residues. Here the CDR3 reads CASSSSGGYGNTIYF. In DNA form, the CDR3 reads TGTGCCAGCAGCTCCTCAGGGGGCTACGGAAACACCATATATTTT.

The chain combines TRBV14 with TRBJ2-7; TRBD1 is a possible D gene (6 bases). The V end lost 1 base, the J end lost 1 base, and 11 bases lay between the germline ends. Germline assignment: CDR1 SGHDN and CDR2 FVKESK. The CDR3 is 15 residues long. The CDR3 region has the DNA TGTGCCAGCAGCCAAGGACAGGCTTATTCCTACGAGCAGTACTTC. Translation: CASSQGQAYSYEQYF.